The rows below give T cell receptor beta chains drawn from one sample of a study of T cell repertoires in cytomegalovirus infection. No antigen is known for these receptors. Via MiXCR, TCRdb re-called the reads, giving one row per CDR3 protein. The table lists about 830,000 distinct CDR3 sequences, roughly 33% of them singletons, with around 12% in the top ten. The input for sequencing was cultured CD8+ T cells from PBMCs, taken from culture after CMV antigen stimulation. The receptors were sampled from a human donor in good health (CMV status not recorded). Some clones in this sample may be carry-over from other donors' samples. Each CDR3 is given with its conserved first and last residue. A D gene is named only where the DNA matches it firmly. Only part of the rows carry a size: once, few, many, or a class if the clone is expanded.

cdr3_length d_call j_call v_call clone_size cdr3_nt cdr3_aa
16 NA TRBJ1-5 TRBV4-1 few TGCGCCAGCAGCCAAGATGGTTGGAGTTTCAATCAGCCCCAGCATTTT CASSQDGWSFNQPQHF
15 NA TRBJ2-2 TRBV18 NA TGTGCCAGCTCACCATCCGGGACTTCCACCGGGGAGCTGTTTTTT CASSPSGTSTGELFF
17 TRBD1 TRBJ2-1 TRBV10-3 many TGTGCCATCAGTGAGCTCTCCGGACAGGGACCCTACAATGAGCAGTTCTTC CAISELSGQGPYNEQFF
15 TRBD2 TRBJ2-5 TRBV7-3 NA TGTGCCAGCAGCCTCGGGGGGGGGGCTCGTGAGTCCCAGTACTTC CASSLGGGARESQYF
15 NA TRBJ1-5 TRBV27 few TGTGCCAGCAACCCCTGGCGGGGGGCCGATCAGCCCCAGCATTTT CASNPWRGADQPQHF
14 TRBD2 TRBJ2-7 TRBV7-6 NA TGTGCCAGCAGCTTGGGTGGTAGCGGGGGCGAGCAGTACTTC CASSLGGSGGEQYF
17 TRBD1 TRBJ2-1 TRBV4-3 many TGCGCCAGCAGCCTAGTCCTCTGGACAGGGCCCTGGGATGAGCAGTTCTTC CASSLVLWTGPWDEQFF
14 TRBD1 TRBJ1-1 TRBV7-9 NA TGTGCCAGCAGCCCCCCGGACAGGGCCACTGAAGCTTTCTTT CASSPPDRATEAFF
18 TRBD2 TRBJ2-1 TRBV7-3 NA TGTGCCAGCAGCTTAGACCAACTAGCGGGGGGTATCTACAATGAGCAGATCTTC CASSLDQLAGGIYNEQIF
13 TRBD1 TRBJ2-1 TRBV5-4 NA TGTGCCAGCAGCTTGGTTACAGGGGATGAGCAGTTCTTC CASSLVTGDEQFF
15 NA TRBJ1-1 TRBV28 NA TGTGCCAGCAGTTTCCTGACAGACATGAACACTGAAGCTTTCTTT CASSFLTDMNTEAFF
14 NA TRBJ1-2 TRBV14 NA TGTGCCAGCAGCCAAGTTAACAGGGATTATGGCTACACCTTC CASSQVNRDYGYTF
17 NA TRBJ1-5 TRBV12-5 NA TGTGCTAGTGGTTTTATAGTCGACAGTTATAGCAATCAGCCCCAGCATTTT CASGFIVDSYSNQPQHF
13 TRBD1 TRBJ2-1 TRBV20-1 few TGCAGTGCCCGGACAGGGACCTACAATGAGCAGTTCTTC CSARTGTYNEQFF
17 TRBD2 TRBJ2-7 TRBV6-1 few TGTGCCAGCAGTGAATTTGGTAGCGGGGGCCTCTCCTACGAGCAGTACTTC CASSEFGSGGLSYEQYF
21 NA TRBJ2-1 TRBV12-5 NA TGTGCTAGTGGTTTGGGGCGTTGGGCCAAGACAGACCCGACGGTGTACAATGAGCAGTTCTTC CASGLGRWAKTDPTVYNEQFF
15 NA TRBJ2-2 TRBV7-7 few TGTGCTAGCAGCTTAGTCTTGGATCACACCGGGGAGCTGTTTTTT CASSLVLDHTGELFF
15 NA TRBJ2-7 TRBV12-3/TRBV12-4 NA TGTGCCAGCAGTTCCCTTTGGGGTAGGCCTTACGAGCAGTACTTC CASSSLWGRPYEQYF
13 NA TRBJ2-1 TRBV6-1 few TGTGCCAGCAGTCACGCAGGATACAATGAGCAGTTCTTC CASSHAGYNEQFF
13 NA TRBJ1-2 TRBV12-3/TRBV12-4 NA TGTGCCAGCAGTCACATGGAGAACTATGGCTACACCTTC CASSHMENYGYTF
15 NA TRBJ2-2 TRBV9 few TGTGCCAGCAGACAAGGCATTTCGGGCACCGGGGAGCTGTTTTTT CASRQGISGTGELFF
17 NA TRBJ2-1 TRBV4-3 NA TGCGCCAGCAGCCAAGAACGTTTTCAGGAGATATTGAATGAGCAGTTCTTC CASSQERFQEILNEQFF
12 NA TRBJ2-1 TRBV27 few TGTGCCAGCAGAACCCGGGGGTATGAGCAGTTCTTC CASRTRGYEQFF
15 TRBD2 TRBJ2-3 TRBV10-3 few TGTGCCATCAGTGGCCAGGCGGGGGGATTAGATACGCAGTATTTT CAISGQAGGLDTQYF
16 TRBD2 TRBJ2-4 TRBV10-1 NA TGCGCCAGCAGTGAGAGAAGAGCTAGCGGCAAAAACATTCAGTACTTC CASSERRASGKNIQYF
18 TRBD2 TRBJ2-2 TRBV6-6 few TGTGCCAGCAGTTACGGGACTCCTCGGACTAGCGGGGCCGGGGAGCTGTTTTTT CASSYGTPRTSGAGELFF
15 NA TRBJ1-3 TRBV3-1 few TGTGCCAGCAGCCAAGATAGGACATCTGGAAACACCATATATTTT CASSQDRTSGNTIYF
19 TRBD1 TRBJ1-3 TRBV12-3/TRBV12-4 NA TGTGCCAGCCCGTGGGACAGGGGGGCTCCCACCGCCTCTGGAAACACCATATATTTT CASPWDRGAPTASGNTIYF
14 NA TRBJ1-1 TRBV7-9 few TGTGCCAGCAGCCTCTCCGCCGTAAAGATTGAAGCTTTCTTT CASSLSAVKIEAFF
19 NA TRBJ2-3 TRBV28 few TGTGCCAGCAGTTACCCGACAGTCACTCTCCTATCTAGCACAGATACGCAGTATTTT CASSYPTVTLLSSTDTQYF
15 TRBD1 TRBJ1-5 TRBV28 few TGTGCCAGCAGACAGACAGGGCGTAGCAATCAGCCCCAGCATTTT CASRQTGRSNQPQHF
11 NA TRBJ2-4 TRBV12-3/TRBV12-4 NA TGTGCCAGCAGTGCAGGACCCGGAAGGGTCTTC CASSAGPGRVF
15 TRBD2 TRBJ2-5 TRBV27 NA TGTGCCAGCAGTTTATCTAGCGGGTACGAAGAGACCCAGTACTTC CASSLSSGYEETQYF
13 TRBD1 TRBJ1-2 TRBV20-1 NA TGCAGTGCTAGTGAAGGGGGCAACTATGGCTACACCTTC CSASEGGNYGYTF
17 TRBD1 TRBJ2-3 TRBV4-1 NA TGCGCCAGCAGCCAAGTTTATGGACAGGGGGTGGCAGATACGCAGTATTTT CASSQVYGQGVADTQYF
15 NA TRBJ1-4 TRBV6-1 many TGTGCCAGCAGTGGGGGAGACAGCTTATCTGAAAAACTGTTTTTT CASSGGDSLSEKLFF
13 NA TRBJ1-1 TRBV7-9 few TGTGCCAGCAGCTTAGCCTCCGGTGGTGAAGCTTTCTTT CASSLASGGEAFF